Listed below are T cell receptor beta chains from one sample, sequenced in a study of shared clonotypes between healthy human individuals. Clones were read by immunoSEQ multiplex PCR, and TCRdb kept only the in-frame ones, dropping some. The table shows 1,500,000 or so clones, with around 98.5% occurring only once. Sequencing was done on a sample of naive CD4+ T cells sorted from blood. The source of these receptors is a man aged 30 to 45 in good health. The CDR3 runs from the conserved cysteine through the conserved F or W. The D gene is left open where the match is weak. Expanded clones are given a class, and other clones once, few, many or no size at all.

j_gene,d_gene,v_gene,abundance,CDR3aa,CDR3nt
TRBJ2-5,NA,TRBV10-1,NA,CASSESAGQETQYF,TGCGCCAGCAGTGAGTCGGCGGGACAGGAGACCCAGTACTTC
TRBJ1-4,NA,TRBV2,NA,CASSEFGGGDEKLFF,TGTGCCAGCAGTGAATTTGGGGGCGGGGATGAAAAACTGTTTTTT
TRBJ2-5,TRBD1,TRBV6-1,NA,CASKGQLQETQYF,TGTGCCAGCAAGGGACAGCTTCAAGAGACCCAGTACTTC
TRBJ2-1,NA,TRBV5-1,NA,CASSLVRSRYNEQFF,TGCGCCAGCAGCTTGGTCCGGTCTAGGTACAATGAGCAGTTCTTC
TRBJ2-1,NA,TRBV4-2,NA,CASSQDNETGDRRFF,TGTGCCAGCAGCCAAGACAATGAAACCGGGGACCGGAGGTTCTTC
TRBJ2-3,NA,TRBV6-1,NA,CASSERRSGTDTQYF,TGTGCCAGCAGTGAACGGCGTAGCGGCACAGATACGCAGTATTTT
TRBJ1-1,TRBD1,TRBV6-6,once,CASSSQGSSEAFF,TGTGCCAGCAGTTCACAGGGGAGTTCTGAAGCTTTCTTT
TRBJ2-1,TRBD2,TRBV2,NA,CASSARLAGPYNEQFF,TGTGCCAGCAGTGCCCGACTAGCGGGGCCCTACAATGAGCAGTTCTTC
TRBJ2-7,NA,TRBV7-2,NA,CASSLARERYEQYF,TGTGCCAGCAGCTTAGCGAGGGAACGCTACGAGCAGTACTTC
TRBJ2-3,TRBD2,TRBV7-2,NA,CASSLVGTSGYTDTQYF,TGTGCCAGCAGCTTAGTGGGGACTAGCGGCTACACAGATACGCAGTATTTT
TRBJ2-1,TRBD1,TRBV5-1,NA,CASSGTGGADEQFF,TGCGCCAGCAGTGGGACAGGGGGCGCCGATGAGCAGTTCTTC
TRBJ2-3,TRBD2,TRBV7-6,NA,CASSLGAGGGTDTQYF,TGTGCCAGCAGCTTAGGAGCGGGAGGGGGCACAGATACGCAGTATTTT
TRBJ2-2,NA,TRBV7-2,once,CASSLVLNTGELFF,TGTGCCAGCAGCTTAGTCTTGAACACCGGGGAGCTGTTTTTT
TRBJ2-1,TRBD2,TRBV27,once,CASSLWSSGGSNEQFF,TGTGCCAGCAGTTTGTGGAGTAGCGGGGGCTCCAATGAGCAGTTCTTC
TRBJ2-7,NA,TRBV5-5,NA,CASSSRTMGLSYEQYF,TGTGCCAGCAGCTCACGAACGATGGGACTCTCCTACGAGCAGTACTTC
TRBJ2-1,TRBD2,TRBV27,NA,CASSLLGSGRAWGGEQFF,TGTGCCAGCAGTCTGTTGGGTAGCGGGAGGGCCTGGGGCGGTGAGCAGTTCTTC